Sequencing of this TCR beta chain was carried out in a study of CD8+ T cells in alopecia areata. Turning to the study itself: In an open-label trial, patients got 5 to 10 mg tofacitinib twice daily. Severity in treated patients was scored by percentage of scalp area affected.

The treatment denotes: oral pan-JAK inhibitor, 5-10 mg twice daily. Following RNA extraction, reverse transcription yielded cDNA that acted as the sequencing template. Only in-frame clones appear in the TCRdb table, and some are missing; sequencing was by immunoSEQ multiplex PCR. The data show under 300,000 clones, with 60% seen just once and around 0.84% held by the top ten. This clone was detected a few times. Sequenced material: CD4+ T cells sorted from blood, taken at week 52, from a patient treated with tofacitinib. The receptor's source is a human donor with alopecia areata.

CDR3 nucleotides: TGTGCCAGCAGCTTGCCGGGGACAGAGGCCTACGAGCAGTACTTC. Translated, it gives CASSLPGTEAYEQYF. The rearrangement links TRBV5-5 to TRBJ2-7, with 7 bases that match TRBD1. The germline V gene encodes CDR1 SGHKS and CDR2 YYEKEE (reference sequence). The CDR3 spans 15 residues. Trimming took 1 base from V and 2 from J; bases not matched to a gene: 6.